A selection of T cell receptor beta chains follows, all from one sample in a study of response to subunit inactivated influenza vaccine. TCRdb re-called the RT-PCR reads with MiXCR, one entry per CDR3 protein. The sample has 540,000 or so distinct CDR3 sequences, 10% to 15% seen once. The sample here was PBMCs from blood, taken about 6 weeks after vaccination. The receptors here all came from a man in his forties or fifties who received an inactivated influenza vaccine. CDR3s include the opening cysteine and the closing phenylalanine or tryptophan. The order of the fields is D gene, J gene, clone size, V gene, CDR3 protein, CDR3 DNA. A D gene is named only where the DNA matches it firmly. The size entry is marked missing in some rows and otherwise reads once, few, many or a size class.

>-|TRBJ2-2|-|TRBV12-3/TRBV12-4
CASSWSGAGELFF
TGTGCCAGCAGTTGGTCAGGGGCCGGGGAGCTGTTTTTT
>-|TRBJ2-2|-|TRBV20-1
CSASPLTGTGELFF
TGCAGTGCCTCCCCCTTAACAGGGACCGGGGAGCTGTTTTTT
>TRBD2|TRBJ2-1|few|TRBV20-1
CSASSGSSGVDEQFF
TGCAGTGCTAGTAGCGGGAGCTCCGGGGTCGATGAGCAGTTCTTC
>-|TRBJ2-1|many|TRBV20-1
CSARGYNEQFF
TGCAGTGCTAGAGGATACAATGAGCAGTTCTTC
>-|TRBJ2-3|-|TRBV7-2
CASSFWDTSTDTQYF
TGTGCCAGCAGCTTCTGGGACACTAGCACAGATACGCAGTATTTT
>-|TRBJ1-1|few|TRBV20-1
CSATHMTAEAFF
TGCAGTGCTACCCACATGACAGCTGAAGCTTTCTTT
>TRBD1|TRBJ1-2|few|TRBV10-3
CAISESTGDYGYTF
TGTGCCATCAGTGAGTCAACAGGGGACTATGGCTACACCTTC
>-|TRBJ2-1|many|TRBV20-1
CSARDPISSEEQFF
TGCAGTGCTAGAGACCCGATCTCTAGTGAAGAGCAGTTCTTC
>TRBD2|TRBJ2-3|-|TRBV5-1
CASSGGSGISTDTQYF
TGCGCCAGCAGCGGAGGGAGCGGGATTAGCACAGATACGCAGTATTTT
>TRBD2|TRBJ2-7|-|TRBV20-1
CSARDVTSGDYEQYF
TGCAGTGCTAGAGATGTCACTAGCGGGGATTACGAGCAGTACTTC
>-|TRBJ2-1|-|TRBV7-9
CASSSSRNEQFF
TGTGCCAGCAGCTCCTCACGCAATGAGCAGTTCTTC
>TRBD2|TRBJ2-5|few|TRBV6-1
CASSGTSGGKETQYF
TGTGCCAGCAGTGGGACTAGCGGGGGAAAAGAGACCCAGTACTTC
>-|TRBJ2-3|few|TRBV29-1
CSVARQELYTDTQYF
TGCAGCGTCGCCCGACAGGAGCTTTACACAGATACGCAGTATTTT
>TRBD1|TRBJ2-2|-|TRBV24-1
CATSAGQGASFLPGELFF
TGTGCCACCAGTGCGGGACAGGGGGCGAGTTTTTTGCCCGGGGAGCTGTTTTTT
>-|TRBJ2-3|many|TRBV7-2
CASSSRARDTQYF
TGTGCCAGCAGCTCCCGAGCGAGAGATACGCAGTATTTT
>-|TRBJ2-6|-|TRBV18
CASSPKLGASGANVLTF
TGTGCCAGCTCACCAAAGTTGGGGGCGTCTGGGGCCAACGTCCTGACTTTC